The 26 T cell receptor beta chains below come from one sample, sequenced in a study of T cell clones after liver transplantation. Assay: immunoSEQ multiplex PCR; the TCRdb copy retains only in-frame clones and omits some. The table shows more than 75,000 clones, with around four fifths occurring only once. The material sequenced was CD4+ T cells from blood, taken around 45 months after liver transplant. Receptors originate from a human patient who received a liver transplant. The T cells may partly be graft donor cells.

The V call is TRBV18, the J call TRBJ2-3; 7 bases map to TRBD1. The CDR3 has 16 residues. CDR1 is KGHSH, CDR2 LQKENI, per germline. The V gene end was trimmed by 3 bases and the J gene end by 2 bases; junction bases not matched to a gene: 8. CDR3 sequence reads: CASSPLGGTATDTQYF. CDR3 DNA sequence: TGTGCCAGCTCACCTTTAGGGGGCACCGCCACAGATACGCAGTATTTT. Supplemented by reference TRBV18 and TRBJ2-3, the full variable domain reads NAGVMQNPRHLVRRRGQEARLRCSPMKGHSHVYWYRQLPEEGLKFMVYLQKENIIDESGMPKERFSAEFPKEGPSILRIQQVVRGDSAAYFCASSPLGGTATDTQYFGPGTRLTVL.

The CDR3 coding sequence is TGCGCCAGCAGCTTGACAGCGGGAGGGTCAGAGACCCAGTACTTC. It codes for CASSLTAGGSETQYF. The chain carries TRBV5-1 and TRBJ2-5, with TRBD2 identical over 10 bases. After removal of 1 base from V and 4 bases from J, the junction contained 4 bases not matched to a gene. The V gene's germline CDR1 is SGHRS and CDR2 YFSETQ. This CDR3 is 15 amino acids long.

This clone was counted a few times. The chain is built from TRBV28 and TRBJ1-5; D is ambiguous. Germline assignment: CDR1 MDHEN and CDR2 SYDVKM. The CDR3 totals 18 residues. Deletions cut 0 bases from V and 0 bases from J, with 15 bases between. The CDR3 nucleotides are TGTGCCAGCAGTTTATGGGGCAGATCTTCCGATAGCAATCAGCCCCAGCATTTT. Its protein product is CASSLWGRSSDSNQPQHF.

The CDR3 loop reads CSARSGSAIYF. The CDR3 DNA sequence: TGCAGTGCTAGGTCGGGTTCCGCCATATATTTT. This rearrangement joins TRBV20-1 to TRBJ1-3; D remains ambiguous. Germline CDR1 is DFQATT and CDR2 is SNEGSKA (reference sequence). This CDR3 has 11 residues. The V gene lost 3 bases and the J gene lost 11 bases, with 11 bases spanning the gap.

The chain employs TRBV5-1 and TRBJ2-7; D perhaps matches TRBD2 (7 bases). V dropped 4 bases and J dropped 5 bases, with 19 bases sitting between them. Germline lookup yields CDR1 SGHRS and CDR2 YFSETQ. The CDR3 spans 15 residues. The CDR3 loop reads CASSPLVGGLNEQYF. In DNA, the CDR3 is TGCGCCAGCAGCCCCCTCGTCGGGGGGCTCAACGAGCAGTACTTC.

This rearrangement joins TRBV10-3 to TRBJ1-4, with D uncertain. CDR1 and CDR2 from the germline V gene are ENHRY and SYGVKD. V was shortened by 2 bases and J by 5 bases, with 9 bases between the two germline ends. This CDR3 is 14 amino acids long. CDR3 DNA sequence: TGTGCCATCAGTGAGGTGAAGGTGAATGAAAAACTGTTTTTT. It specifies CAISEVKVNEKLFF.

The V gene is TRBV5-1, the J gene TRBJ1-4; D possibly corresponds to TRBD1 (5 bases). This CDR3 is built from 15 residues. With 4 bases removed from V and 7 bases from J, the gap between germline ends came to 17 bases. CDR1 is SGHRS and CDR2 is YFSETQ in the germline V gene. The CDR3 region is CASSQKAQGSEKLFF. The CDR3 nucleotides are TGCGCCAGCAGCCAGAAGGCGCAGGGCTCTGAAAAACTGTTTTTT.

For the CDR3, the DNA is TGTGCCAGCAGCTCTCGCACAGATACGCAGTATTTT. Translating it yields CASSSRTDTQYF. The V gene is TRBV11-3, the J gene TRBJ2-3; D remains ambiguous. V dropped 4 bases and J dropped 1 base, with 3 bases sitting between them. The CDR3 sequence is 12 residues long. Per germline, CDR1 SGHNT and CDR2 YENEEA.

The chain carries TRBV5-8 and TRBJ1-1, with D perhaps matching TRBD1 (6 bases). This CDR3 is 13 amino acids long. Trimming removed 2 bases from V and 3 bases from J, with 8 bases in between. Germline V gene lookup returns CDR1 SGHTS and CDR2 YDEGEE. CDR3 protein: CASSFNRDTEAFF. The CDR3 nucleotides read TGTGCCAGCAGCTTTAACAGGGACACTGAAGCTTTCTTT.

V and J are TRBV2 and TRBJ2-3, with TRBD1 matching 7 bases. V lost 6 bases, J lost 4 bases, and 7 bases stayed unmatched. The CDR3 runs to 14 residues. Germline V gene data show CDR1 as SNHLY and CDR2 as FYNNEI. This chain's CDR3 is CASRGTVGPDTQYF. CDR3 DNA sequence: TGTGCCAGCAGGGGGACAGTGGGGCCAGATACGCAGTATTTT.

The gene calls are TRBV5-1 and TRBJ2-3; TRBD2 matches 8 bases. J was trimmed by 2 bases and V by 4 bases; bases with no gene match: 9. CDR3 length: 16 amino acids. Per germline, CDR1 SGHRS and CDR2 YFSETQ. CDR3 region: CASSPGAGGFTDTQYF. The CDR3 DNA is TGCGCCAGCAGCCCGGGGGCGGGAGGATTCACAGATACGCAGTATTTT.

This clone has only a few counts. The chain links TRBV28 to TRBJ1-3; a weak D match, TRBD1 (5 bases). The V gene's germline CDR1 is MDHEN and CDR2 SYDVKM. CDR3 size: 15 residues. The V and J ends lost 5 bases and 4 bases respectively, with 15 bases between them. CDR3 nucleotides: TGTGCCAGCAGTCCCATAGGGACCGCCGGAAACACCATATATTTT. Amino acids: CASSPIGTAGNTIYF.

The chain carries TRBV9 and TRBJ2-2, with 15 bases lining up with TRBD2. The CDR3 has 20 residues. Germline V CDR1 and CDR2: SGDLS, YYNGEE. V trimming: 2 bases; J trimming: 6 bases; junction bases outside the gene matches: 14. The CDR3 DNA follows: TGTGCCAGCAGCGTGTTCCCCGGGACTAGCGGGAGGAGTATGGCCGGGGAGCTGTTTTTT. Its protein is CASSVFPGTSGRSMAGELFF.

There are a few counts of this clone. This chain connects TRBV29-1 to TRBJ2-3, with 8 bases lining up with TRBD1. This CDR3 region has 11 residues. Unmatched junction bases numbered 3, after V lost 5 bases and J lost 8 bases. Germline-derived CDR1 and CDR2 are SQVTM and ANQGSEA. CDR3 loop: CSVRTGSTQYF. DNA of the CDR3: TGCAGCGTTCGGACAGGGAGTACGCAGTATTTT.

This chain links TRBV7-9 with TRBJ2-5; 9 nucleotides agree with TRBD1. The V gene end was trimmed by 5 bases and the J gene end by 5 bases; junction bases not matched to a gene: 6. This CDR3 is 14 amino acids long. The germline V gene encodes CDR1 SEHNR and CDR2 FQNEAQ (reference sequence). The CDR3 nucleotides are TGTGCCAGCAGCCAACCGGACAGGGGTGAGACCCAGTACTTC. It specifies CASSQPDRGETQYF.

J is TRBJ2-7 and V is TRBV20-1, with D unclear. The CDR3 contains 11 residues. Germline CDR1 reads DFQATT; CDR2 reads SNEGSKA (reference sequence). V gave up 6 bases and J gave up 6 bases, with 12 bases separating them. The CDR3 DNA sequence: TGCAGTGCCCGCGTCTTGGTCGAGCAGTACTTC. Protein product: CSARVLVEQYF.

This chain connects TRBV7-2 to TRBJ1-1; no definite D call. This CDR3 comprises 14 residues. Trimming removed 4 bases from V and 1 base from J, with 10 bases in between. Germline values: CDR1 SGHTA, CDR2 FQGNSA. CDR3 loop: CASSSPPRNTEAFF. The CDR3 bases are TGTGCCAGCAGCTCCCCCCCCCGGAACACTGAAGCTTTCTTT.

The gene calls are TRBV5-1 and TRBJ2-2; 9 nucleotides align to TRBD2. This CDR3 region has 16 residues. Germline V gives CDR1 SGHRS, CDR2 YFSETQ. V lost 2 bases and J lost 4; bases outside the gene matches: 6. In DNA, the CDR3 is TGCGCCAGCAGCTTTGGGATAGCGGGAGCCACCGGGGAGCTGTTTTTT. Its protein product is CASSFGIAGATGELFF. The full variable domain, in which reference TRBV5-1 and TRBJ2-2 provide the parts outside the CDR3, is KAGVTQTPRYLIKTRGQQVTLSCSPISGHRSVSWYQQTPGQGLQFLFEYFSETQRNKGNFPGRFSGRQFSNSRSEMNVSTLELGDSALYLCASSFGIAGATGELFFGEGSRLTVL.

Notes on this clone: The conserved final phenylalanine or tryptophan is absent from the CDR3, which likely points to a read error. No DNA is shown, since the ends of the CDR3 on it are uncertain; the CDR3 is the one TCRdb lists. The V and J genes are TRBV6-1 and TRBJ2-7; TRBD1 was called by the table and not checked on the DNA. The CDR3 comprises 14 residues, both ends counted. The germline CDR1 and CDR2 sequences are MNHNS and SASEGT. CDR3 in amino acids: CASSEEEGAGVGRI.

This CDR3 is CASRPPWGRDQPQHF. The CDR3 DNA reads as TGTGCCAGCAGACCCCCGTGGGGGCGGGATCAGCCCCAGCATTTT. The chain combines TRBV28 with TRBJ1-5, with D possibly being TRBD1 (6 bases). Trimming left V 6 bases short and J 5 bases short, with 17 bases between. The CDR3 covers 15 residues. Germline V CDR1 and CDR2: MDHEN, SYDVKM.

The chain is built from TRBV6-6 and TRBJ2-7, with D possibly called TRBD1 or TRBD2 (5 bases each). V lost 4 bases and J 4 bases, leaving 14 bases between the germline ends. This CDR3 comprises 14 residues. Germline CDR1 reads MNHNY; CDR2 reads SVGAGI (reference sequence). CDR3 in amino acids: CASSWSGTSYEQYF. The CDR3 nucleotides are TGTGCCAGCAGTTGGTCGGGGACGAGTTACGAGCAGTACTTC.

Turning to this clone: Germline and junction disagree at one end, which may indicate a read error. The rearrangement uses TRBV28 and TRBJ1-2; D unresolved. The length of the CDR3 is 13 residues. Germline V gene lookup returns CDR1 MDHEN and CDR2 SYDVKM. The CDR3 DNA follows: TGTGCCAGCAGGCCGGACGCTAATTATGGCTACACCTTC. It yields the protein CASRPDANYGYTF.

This clone was observed once. The chain has TRBV10-2 and TRBJ1-1; no definite D call. Germline V lookup: CDR1 WSHSY, CDR2 SAAADI. V lost 0 bases, J lost 1 base, and 6 bases lay in between. The CDR3 is 14 residues long. The CDR3 bases are TGCGCCAGCAGTGAGTCTCCTGGGAACACTGAAGCTTTCTTT. This gives the protein CASSESPGNTEAFF.

The chain employs TRBV28 and TRBJ1-2, with D possibly being TRBD1 (5 bases). The V and J ends lost 8 bases and 5 bases respectively, with 15 bases between them. Germline V gives CDR1 MDHEN, CDR2 SYDVKM. The CDR3 is made up of 13 amino acids. This chain's CDR3 is CASQRGGGYGYTF. The CDR3 DNA reads as TGTGCCAGCCAGCGGGGGGGAGGTTATGGCTACACCTTC.

This clone was picked up a small number of times. The chain combines TRBV27 with TRBJ2-3, with D possibly being TRBD2 (7 bases). The CDR3 is made up of 14 amino acids. Germline V gene sequence: CDR1 MNHEY, CDR2 SMNVEV (reference sequence). Trimming left V 4 bases short and J 4 bases short, with 12 bases between. The CDR3 region has the DNA TGTGCCAGCAGTTCCCGAGGGGGGGCAGATACGCAGTATTTT. Amino acid sequence: CASSSRGGADTQYF.

This chain joins TRBV27 and TRBJ1-5; D not certain. The CDR3 spans 15 residues. In germline, CDR1 is MNHEY, CDR2 SMNVEV (reference sequence). The V end lost 4 bases, the J end lost 5 bases, and 15 bases lay between the germline ends. CDR3 sequence (DNA): TGTGCCAGCAGTTCGGTTTTAGGTGGCCATCAGCCCCAGCATTTT. Translation: CASSSVLGGHQPQHF.